A selection of T cell receptor beta chains follows, all from one sample in a study of cytomegalovirus exposure and HLA in healthy donors. Libraries were prepared by immunoSEQ multiplex PCR; TCRdb keeps only in-frame clonotypes and omits some of them. Of around 88,000 clones in the sample, over 70% are singletons; the top ten hold around 7.3%. The sample comprised PBMCs. Receptor source: a man between 45 and 60 years old in good health and CMV-seropositive. Both conserved end residues are part of each CDR3. The D gene is left open where the match is weak. Size values are once, few and many counts, or a class for expanded clones, and some rows have none.

D	V	size	J	CDR3	DNA
.	TRBV5-6	.	TRBJ2-7	CASSLMDSAPYEQYF	TGTGCCAGCAGCTTAATGGACTCTGCGCCCTACGAGCAGTACTTC
.	TRBV25-1	.	TRBJ1-4	CASSETGHSEKLFF	TGTGCCAGCAGTGAGACAGGTCATAGCGAAAAACTGTTTTTT
.	TRBV2	.	TRBJ1-4	CASNLHEKLFF	TGTGCCAGCAATCTCCATGAAAAACTGTTTTTT
.	TRBV27	.	TRBJ2-7	CASSLTGIYEQYF	TGTGCCAGCAGTTTAACAGGGATCTACGAGCAGTACTTC
.	TRBV25-1	.	TRBJ1-1	CASSEGQTNTEAFF	TGTGCCAGCAGTGAAGGACAGACGAACACTGAAGCTTTCTTT
TRBD2	TRBV5-5	.	TRBJ2-7	CASSHGLAVSYEQYF	TGTGCCAGCAGCCACGGACTAGCGGTGTCCTACGAGCAGTACTTC
.	TRBV18	once	TRBJ2-5	CASSPPGRQETQYF	TGTGCCAGCTCACCACCCGGCAGGCAAGAGACCCAGTACTTC
TRBD2	TRBV4-3	.	TRBJ2-3	CASSQDLGLAGRTSTDTQYF	TGCGCCAGCAGCCAAGATTTGGGACTAGCGGGGCGAACTAGCACAGATACGCAGTATTTT
.	TRBV9	.	TRBJ1-2	CASSLSGGNYGYTF	TGTGCCAGCAGCCTTTCTGGCGGAAACTATGGCTACACCTTC
TRBD1	TRBV2	.	TRBJ1-6	CASTDPGTELGALHF	TGTGCCAGTACTGACCCCGGGACAGAGCTTGGAGCCCTCCACTTT
.	TRBV9	.	TRBJ1-3	CASSVGPDTIGNTIYF	TGTGCCAGCAGCGTCGGCCCAGACACAATCGGAAACACCATATATTTT
.	TRBV12-5	.	TRBJ1-3	CASGVSGNTIYF	TGTGCTAGTGGTGTCAGTGGAAACACCATATATTTT
.	TRBV2	once	TRBJ1-3	CASSQQGSGNTIYF	TGTGCCAGCAGTCAACAGGGTTCTGGAAACACCATATACTTT
TRBD1	TRBV10-3	.	TRBJ2-7	CAISEGGTGGYEQYF	TGTGCCATCAGTGAGGGAGGGACAGGGGGTTACGAGCAGTACTTC
.	TRBV2	.	TRBJ1-4	CASSEKGGEKLFF	TGTGCCAGCAGTGAAAAAGGAGGTGAAAAACTGTTTTTT
TRBD2	TRBV12-5	.	TRBJ2-1	CASGSLAGAYNEQFF	TGTGCTAGTGGTTCATTAGCGGGGGCCTACAATGAGCAGTTCTTC
TRBD2	TRBV9	once	TRBJ2-1	CASEGTDRTGTSGREQFF	TGTGCCAGCGAGGGGACGGATCGAACAGGGACTAGCGGTCGTGAGCAGTTCTTC
.	TRBV4-3	.	TRBJ2-7	CASSQAQGNSYEQYF	TGCGCCAGCAGCCAAGCACAGGGCAACTCCTACGAGCAGTACTTC
.	TRBV7-8	.	TRBJ1-3	CASSLDRLGNTIYF	TGTGCCAGCAGCTTAGACAGGCTTGGAAACACCATATATTTT
.	TRBV28	.	TRBJ1-3	CASRTAGNTIYF	TGTGCCAGCAGAACAGCTGGAAACACCATATATTTT
.	TRBV7-3	once	TRBJ2-6	CASSNGHTSGANVLTF	TGTGCCAGCAGCAACGGACATACCTCTGGGGCCAACGTCCTGACTTTC
.	TRBV5-1	few	TRBJ1-1	CASSLLPEGNTEAFF	TGCGCCAGCAGCCTCCTTCCGGAGGGCAACACTGAAGCTTTCTTT
TRBD1	TRBV10-3	.	TRBJ1-3	CAISEGTVGNTIYF	TGTGCCATCAGTGAGGGGACAGTCGGAAACACCATATATTTT
.	TRBV6-5	once	TRBJ1-6	CASSDPDRPPGALHF	TGTGCCAGCAGCGATCCGGACAGACCACCTGGAGCCCTCCACTTT
TRBD1	TRBV6-4	.	TRBJ1-2	CASSDSTGGYGYTF	TGTGCCAGCAGTGACTCGACAGGGGGCTATGGCTACACCTTC
TRBD1	TRBV7-2	.	TRBJ1-6	CASSIVRDSNSPLHF	TGTGCCAGCAGCATAGTCCGGGACAGTAATTCACCCCTCCACTTT
.	TRBV6-1	.	TRBJ2-3	CASSVTNARTDTQYF	TGTGCCAGCAGTGTGACAAACGCTCGCACAGATACGCAGTATTTT
.	TRBV6-1	.	TRBJ1-3	CASSEALRSSGNTIYF	TGTGCCAGCAGTGAAGCGCTTCGGAGCTCTGGAAACACCATATATTTT
.	TRBV6-5	.	TRBJ1-4	CASSEPGGGEKLFF	TGTGCCAGCAGTGAACCCGGAGGAGGGGAAAAACTGTTTTTT